This T cell receptor beta chain was profiled in a study of T cell changes during pregnancy in multiple sclerosis. This CDR3 comprises 14 residues. Germline lookup yields CDR1 SGHDT and CDR2 YYEEEE. With 3 bases clipped from V and 6 bases from J, the junction kept 4 bases outside the gene matches. Data came from immunoSEQ multiplex PCR; TCRdb stores just in-frame clones and leaves some out. The sample has 65,000 to 85,000 clones, 92% seen once. This sample comprised CD4+ T cells from peripheral blood mononuclear cells, obtained after pregnancy. The chain employs TRBV5-6 and TRBJ2-1; TRBD1 matches 9 bases. The sequence came from a female donor with multiple sclerosis, enrolled in a pregnancy study. The CDR3 region is CASSSGQGGNEQFF. The CDR3 DNA follows: TGTGCCAGCAGCTCGGGACAGGGAGGCAATGAGCAGTTCTTC.